This T cell receptor beta chain was observed in a study of OX40 agonist ivuxolimab in advanced cancers. The study's findings and limits: CD8+ T cells averaged more expanded clones than CD4+.

This clone occurred a few times. The antigen remains unidentified. Method: immunoSEQ multiplex PCR; TCRdb's copy keeps in-frame clones and lacks some. The sample holds under 85,000 clones; about 81% are singletons and the top ten take about 5%. This specimen consisted of CD4+ or CD8+ T cells sorted from blood, obtained in a trial of the OX40 agonist ivuxolimab. The receptor was isolated from an adult with an advanced solid tumor such as melanoma, head and neck, liver or kidney cancer.

The CDR3 bases are TGTGCCAGCAGCCAATATGACCATTACTACGAGCAGTACTTC. Translated: CASSQYDHYYEQYF. V gene TRBV14 combines with J gene TRBJ2-7; D ambiguous. V was pared by 2 bases and J by 3 bases, with 11 bases between. The germline V gene has CDR1 SGHDN and CDR2 FVKESK. This CDR3 spans 14 amino acids.